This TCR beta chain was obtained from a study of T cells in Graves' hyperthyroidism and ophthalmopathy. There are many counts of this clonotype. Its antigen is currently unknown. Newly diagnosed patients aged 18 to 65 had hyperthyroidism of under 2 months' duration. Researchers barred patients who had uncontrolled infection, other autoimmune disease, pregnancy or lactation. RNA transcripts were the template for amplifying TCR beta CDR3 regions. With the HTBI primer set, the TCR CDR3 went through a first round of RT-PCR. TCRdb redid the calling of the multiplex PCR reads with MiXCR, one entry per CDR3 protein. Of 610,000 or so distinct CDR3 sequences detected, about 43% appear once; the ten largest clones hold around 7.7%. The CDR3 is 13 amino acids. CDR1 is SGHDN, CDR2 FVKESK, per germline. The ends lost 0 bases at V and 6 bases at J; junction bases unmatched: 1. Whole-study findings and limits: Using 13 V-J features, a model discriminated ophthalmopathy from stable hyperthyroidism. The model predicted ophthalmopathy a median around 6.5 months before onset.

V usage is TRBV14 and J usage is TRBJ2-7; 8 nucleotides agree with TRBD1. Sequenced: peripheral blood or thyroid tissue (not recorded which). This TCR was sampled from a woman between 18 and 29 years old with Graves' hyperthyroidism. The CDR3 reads CASSQEQGGEQYF. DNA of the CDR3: TGTGCCAGCAGCCAAGAACAGGGGGGCGAGCAGTACTTC.